This entry lists 18 T cell receptor beta chains sequenced from one sample in a study of T-cell memory formation after mild COVID-19. From the 5' RACE reads, TCRdb called clonotypes with MiXCR, one entry per CDR3 protein. The sample shows 400,000 to 450,000 distinct CDR3 sequences, about a sixth of them seen only once. The material sequenced was PBMCs or a T cell subset sorted from them (not recorded which). The receptor source for this set is a man between 18 and 35 years old who had mild COVID-19 (a few samples of this study predate the infection). Cell type and time point are not known.

Turning to this clonotype: A clone one base away is much larger, so this may be a read error. This chain joins TRBV7-2 and TRBJ2-7; D not resolved. The length of the CDR3 is 11 residues. Per the germline V gene, CDR1 is SGHTA and CDR2 is FQGNSA. With 6 bases removed from V and 2 bases from J, the gap between germline ends came to 5 bases. CDR3 nucleotides: TGTGCCAGCAGGTCCCCCTACGAGCAGTACTTC. Its translation is CASRSPYEQYF.

The V gene is TRBV7-3, the J gene TRBJ2-3; 7 bases align to TRBD2. V dropped 7 bases and J dropped 2; count of bases not matched to a gene: 12. The CDR3 contains 16 residues. Looked up from germline, CDR1 is SGHTA and CDR2 is FQGTGA. The CDR3 reads CASKESGAQHTDTQYF. The CDR3 bases are TGTGCCAGCAAAGAGAGCGGGGCTCAGCACACAGATACGCAGTATTTT.

This clonotype was seen a few times. J is TRBJ1-2 and V is TRBV7-9, with a weak D call TRBD1 (5 bases). The CDR3 extends over 10 amino acids. The V end was cut by 5 bases, the J end by 14 bases, with 12 bases between. Germline V gene sequence: CDR1 SEHNR, CDR2 FQNEAQ (reference sequence). Written as DNA, the CDR3 is TGTGCCAGCAGCCAGGGAGGCCTTACCTTC. This encodes CASSQGGLTF. Using reference TRBV7-9 and TRBJ1-2 for the parts outside the CDR3, the full variable domain is DTGVSQNPRHKITKRGQNVTFRCDPISEHNRLYWYRQTLGQGPEFLTYFQNEAQLEKSRLLSDRFSAERPKGSFSTLEIQRTEQGDSAMYLCASSQGGLTFGSGTRLTVV.

Here the CDR3 reads CASSERTGQRVDEQFF. The DNA of the CDR3 is TGTGCCAGCAGCGAAAGGACAGGCCAAAGGGTCGATGAGCAGTTCTTC. The chain recombines TRBV5-6 with TRBJ2-1, with 7 bases lining up with TRBD1. Germline lookup yields CDR1 SGHDT and CDR2 YYEEEE. Germline trimming cut 4 bases from V and 8 bases from J; bases unmatched to any gene: 15. The CDR3 contains 16 residues.

The table lists this clonotype with a few counts. This chain connects TRBV5-1 to TRBJ2-5; a possible D gene is TRBD2 (5 bases). V was cut by 6 bases and J by 2 bases, with 11 bases left in between. From germline, CDR1 is SGHRS and CDR2 YFSETQ. This CDR3 spans 13 amino acids. The DNA for the CDR3 is TGCGCCAGCACCACGGGGTTACAAGAGACCCAGTACTTC. It is translated as CASTTGLQETQYF.

This clonotype was seen at least ten times. The rearrangement uses TRBV5-1 and TRBJ2-5, with D tentatively TRBD2 (5 bases). CDR1 and CDR2 from the germline V gene are SGHRS and YFSETQ. The ends were cut back, 5 bases at V and 5 bases at J, with 10 bases in the middle. This CDR3 contains 12 residues. CDR3 residues: CASSSGRETQYF. In DNA form, the CDR3 reads TGCGCCAGCAGTTCGGGAAGGGAGACCCAGTACTTC.

V is TRBV2 and J is TRBJ1-5, with D possibly being TRBD1 (5 bases). Trimming took 6 bases from V and 4 from J, leaving 19 bases between them. This CDR3 region has 16 residues. Germline assignment: CDR1 SNHLY and CDR2 FYNNEI. The CDR3 is CASRAPFGGRNQPQHF. Written as DNA, the CDR3 is TGTGCCAGCAGGGCTCCTTTTGGGGGGAGGAATCAGCCCCAGCATTTT.

Only a few counts were recorded for this clonotype. This chain connects TRBV10-3 to TRBJ2-5; D gene uncertain. The V gene lost 8 bases and the J gene lost 6 bases, with 10 bases spanning the gap. CDR1 is ENHRY, CDR2 SYGVKD, per germline. The CDR3 spans 11 residues. CDR3 region: CAIGPVQTQYF. CDR3 bases: TGTGCCATCGGGCCGGTACAGACCCAGTACTTC.

In this sample, this clonotype turned up a few times. The chain carries TRBV7-6 and TRBJ1-5, with D unresolved. This CDR3 comprises 14 residues. From germline, CDR1 is SGHVS and CDR2 FNYEAQ. Trimming stripped 2 bases from V and 4 bases from J, with 9 bases between. The CDR3 sequence is CASSLSPVNQPQHF. CDR3 in DNA: TGTGCCAGCAGCTTATCCCCTGTTAATCAGCCCCAGCATTTT. The full variable domain, completed using reference TRBV7-6 and TRBJ1-5, is GAGVSQSPRYKVTKRGQDVALRCDPISGHVSLYWYRQALGQGPEFLTYFNYEAQQDKSGLPNDRFSAERPEGSISTLTIQRTEQRDSAMYRCASSLSPVNQPQHFGDGTRLSIL.

This clonotype was observed a handful of times. The rearrangement uses TRBV4-1 and TRBJ2-1, with D perhaps assigned TRBD1 or TRBD2 (6 bases each). Germline CDR1 is MGHRA and CDR2 is YSYEKL. The CDR3 extends over 15 amino acids. V shed 3 bases and J shed 1 base, with 10 bases lying between them. For the CDR3, the DNA is TGCGCCAGCAGCCATCAAGGGGGGTCCTACAATGAGCAGTTCTTC. Its translation is CASSHQGGSYNEQFF.

This clonotype was picked up a small number of times. The chain carries TRBV7-9 and TRBJ2-1; 7 positions agree with TRBD2. Trimming at V came to 3 bases and at J to 2 bases, leaving 4 bases not matched to a gene. The CDR3 loop spans 15 amino acids. Germline CDR1 and CDR2: SEHNR and FQNEAQ (reference sequence). This CDR3 is CASSLSGAAYNEQFF. The CDR3 DNA follows: TGTGCCAGCAGCTTGAGCGGGGCCGCCTACAATGAGCAGTTCTTC.

The V and J genes are TRBV5-4 and TRBJ2-2; 7 bases are shared with TRBD1. V lost 9 bases, J lost 7 bases, and 6 bases stayed unmatched. The CDR3 runs to 12 residues. Germline V gives CDR1 SGHNT, CDR2 YYREEE (reference sequence). CDR3 sequence reads: CAIRQGGGELFF. The CDR3 bases are TGTGCCATAAGACAGGGCGGCGGGGAGCTGTTTTTT.

The chain joins TRBV19 to TRBJ2-7; a weak D match, TRBD1 (5 bases). V lost 2 bases, J lost 4 bases, and 9 bases lay in between. The V gene's germline CDR1 is LNHDA and CDR2 SQIVND (reference sequence). CDR3 length: 13 residues. The chain's CDR3 is CASSITGSYEQYF. DNA for the CDR3: TGTGCCAGTAGTATAACAGGATCGTACGAGCAGTACTTC.

A few counts support this clonotype. The rearrangement links TRBV20-1 to TRBJ2-1; D not resolved. The length of the CDR3 is 14 residues. With 4 bases removed from V and 3 bases from J, the gap between germline ends came to 13 bases. From germline, CDR1 is DFQATT and CDR2 SNEGSKA (reference sequence). In DNA, the CDR3 is TGCAGTGCTATCCCCGATACGAGCTACAATGAGCAGTTCTTC. It is translated as CSAIPDTSYNEQFF.

The chain couples TRBV5-1 to TRBJ2-1, with 13 bases aligning to TRBD2. J was trimmed by 5 bases and V by 4 bases; bases with no gene match: 6. The CDR3 consists of 16 residues. Germline CDR1 reads SGHRS; CDR2 reads YFSETQ. The CDR3 DNA sequence: TGCGCCAGCAGCACCGACGGACTAGCGGGGGACAATGAGCAGTTCTTC. As protein: CASSTDGLAGDNEQFF.

This clonotype has ten or more counts. CDR3 in DNA: TGTGCCAGCTCACGCGGAGAGAGCAATCAGCCCCAGCATTTT. Amino acids: CASSRGESNQPQHF. This chain links TRBV18 with TRBJ1-5; D uncertain. The CDR3 is 14 residues long. V was trimmed by 4 bases and J by 1 base, leaving 8 bases between them. CDR1 and CDR2 (germline): KGHSH, LQKENI.

The table lists this clonotype with many counts. The V call is TRBV27, the J call TRBJ2-6; 9 nucleotides agree with TRBD1. J gave up 4 bases and V 6 bases, and 10 bases lay outside the gene matches. The CDR3 has 17 amino acids. Looked up from germline, CDR1 is MNHEY and CDR2 is SMNVEV (reference sequence). The CDR3 DNA reads as TGTGCCAGCAGCCAGTGGACAGGGGTGTTAGGGGCCAACGTCCTGACTTTC. It translates to CASSQWTGVLGANVLTF.

The gene calls are TRBV15 and TRBJ2-3; D possibly corresponds to TRBD2 (6 bases). With 6 bases removed from V and 2 bases from J, the gap between germline ends came to 9 bases. Germline values: CDR1 LNHNV, CDR2 YYDKDF (reference sequence). The CDR3 covers 13 residues. This CDR3 is CATSGGNTDTQYF. CDR3 nucleotide sequence: TGTGCCACCAGTGGGGGGAACACAGATACGCAGTATTTT.